This TCR beta chain was sequenced for a study of control samples from healthy donors and cancer patients. Sequenced by immunoSEQ multiplex PCR; TCRdb stores in-frame clones only, minus some. The sample shows tens of thousands of clones, around nine tenths of them seen only once. The specimen was PBMCs. The receptor was derived from a man aged 25-45 years with colorectal cancer.

The CDR3, as DNA: TGTGCCAGCAGTCTCCGCCCTACGACAGGGATCTCCTACGAGCAGTACGTC. It is translated as CASSLRPTTGISYEQYV. The chain uses TRBV6-6 and TRBJ2-7, with 7 bases that match TRBD1. The CDR3 contains 17 residues. V trimming: 5 bases; J trimming: 0 bases; junction bases outside the gene matches: 13. Per the germline V gene, CDR1 is MNHNY and CDR2 is SVGAGI (reference sequence).